This T cell receptor beta chain was sequenced for a study of blood T cells in healthy people across ages. The authors ran a second PCR of 7 to 11 cycles using a sample-barcoded 5' primer and a J-beta primer mix. Through a template-switch adaptor with 12 random nucleotides, each cDNA molecule received a tag. TCRdb reprocessed the 5' RACE reads via MiXCR and lists one record per CDR3 protein. In the table there are 1,300,000 or so distinct CDR3 sequences, around 59% of which are singletons. For every donor, a draw yielded ten milliliters of peripheral blood. Researchers isolated at least 6 million PBMCs per sample. This sequence originates from a man younger than 30 in good health. The sample comprised blood.

The CDR3 sequence: CASSLALAGAGNIQYF. The CDR3, as DNA: TGTGCCAGCAGCTTAGCCCTAGCGGGAGCGGGCAACATTCAGTACTTC. The chain couples TRBV7-9 to TRBJ2-4, with TRBD2 matching over 10 bases. J was trimmed by 7 bases and V by 0 bases; bases with no gene match: 6. Germline V gives CDR1 SEHNR, CDR2 FQNEAQ (reference sequence). The CDR3 extends over 16 amino acids. Combining the CDR3 with reference TRBV7-9 and TRBJ2-4 gives the whole variable domain DTGVSQNPRHKITKRGQNVTFRCDPISEHNRLYWYRQTLGQGPEFLTYFQNEAQLEKSRLLSDRFSAERPKGSFSTLEIQRTEQGDSAMYLCASSLALAGAGNIQYFGAGTRLSVL.